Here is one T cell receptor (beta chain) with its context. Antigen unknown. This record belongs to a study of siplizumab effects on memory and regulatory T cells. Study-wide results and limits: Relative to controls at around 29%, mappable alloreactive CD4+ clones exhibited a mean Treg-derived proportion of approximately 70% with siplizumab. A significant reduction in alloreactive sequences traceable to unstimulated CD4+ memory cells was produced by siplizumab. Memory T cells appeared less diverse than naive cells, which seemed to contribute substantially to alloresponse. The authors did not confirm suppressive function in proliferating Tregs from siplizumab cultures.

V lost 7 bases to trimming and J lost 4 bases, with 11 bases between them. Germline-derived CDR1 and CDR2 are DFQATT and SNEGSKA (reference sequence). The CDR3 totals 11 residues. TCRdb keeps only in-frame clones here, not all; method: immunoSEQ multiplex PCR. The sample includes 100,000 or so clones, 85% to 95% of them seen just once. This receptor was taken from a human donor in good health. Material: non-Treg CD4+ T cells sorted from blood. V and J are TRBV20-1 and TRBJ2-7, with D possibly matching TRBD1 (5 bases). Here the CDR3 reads CSVETAYEQYF. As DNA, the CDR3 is TGCAGTGTCGAGACAGCGTACGAGCAGTACTTC.